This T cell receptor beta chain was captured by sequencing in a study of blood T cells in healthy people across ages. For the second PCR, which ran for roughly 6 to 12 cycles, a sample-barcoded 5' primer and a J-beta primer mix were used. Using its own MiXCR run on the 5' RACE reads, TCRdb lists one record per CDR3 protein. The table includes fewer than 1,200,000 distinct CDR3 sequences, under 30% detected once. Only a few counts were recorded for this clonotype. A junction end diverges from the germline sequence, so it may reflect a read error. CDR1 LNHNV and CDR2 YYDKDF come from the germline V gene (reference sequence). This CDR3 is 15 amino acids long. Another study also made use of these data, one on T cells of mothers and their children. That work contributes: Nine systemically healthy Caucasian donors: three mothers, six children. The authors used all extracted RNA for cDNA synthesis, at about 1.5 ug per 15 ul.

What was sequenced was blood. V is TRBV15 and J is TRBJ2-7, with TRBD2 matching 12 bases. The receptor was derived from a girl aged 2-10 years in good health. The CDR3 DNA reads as TGCGCCACCAGCAGAGGACTAGCGGGAAGTTACGAGCAGTACTTC. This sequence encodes CATSRGLAGSYEQYF.